This TCR beta chain was profiled in a study of early stage breast cancer tumors. Study context: ER+/PR+/HER2- status applied to about 70% of the 16 invasive breast tumors.

For this clone: Its matching antigen is unknown.

Blood replicates held 0.5 ug DNA, tumor or normal breast around 1.5 ug, two each. Sequencing was performed with immunoSEQ multiplex PCR; in TCRdb, only in-frame clones are kept and a portion is missing. The sample contains 50,000 to 65,000 clones, around three quarters of which appear only once. Study-wide findings and caveats: In about 90% of the 16 patients, blood comparison separated tumor from normal breast.

The germline CDR1 and CDR2 sequences are SEHNR and FQNEAQ (reference sequence). This CDR3 has 15 amino acids. V dropped 6 bases and J dropped 5 bases, with 19 bases sitting between them. The receptor was isolated from a person in their thirties with breast cancer. J is TRBJ1-2 and V is TRBV7-9, with D tentatively TRBD1 (6 bases). Sequenced material: blood. The CDR3 DNA reads as TGTGCCAGCAGTCTTTTAAATGGGGGGGCTTATGGCTACACCTTC. This translates into CASSLLNGGAYGYTF.